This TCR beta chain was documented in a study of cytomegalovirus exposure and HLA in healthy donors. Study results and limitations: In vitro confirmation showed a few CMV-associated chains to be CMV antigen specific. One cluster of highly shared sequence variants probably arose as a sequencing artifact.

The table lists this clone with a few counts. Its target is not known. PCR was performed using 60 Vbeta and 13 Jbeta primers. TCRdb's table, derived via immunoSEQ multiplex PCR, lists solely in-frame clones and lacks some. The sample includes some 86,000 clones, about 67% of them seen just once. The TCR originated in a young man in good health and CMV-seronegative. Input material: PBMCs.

The CDR3, as DNA: TGTGCCAGCAGCTTGAGGGGGAAGAACACTGAAGCTTTCTTT. Translated: CASSLRGKNTEAFF. V and J are TRBV7-3 and TRBJ1-1, with D possibly being TRBD1 (6 bases). In germline, CDR1 is SGHTA, CDR2 FQGTGA. The CDR3 sequence is 14 residues long. Trimming stripped 3 bases from V and 1 base from J, with 9 bases between.